The sequence of this TCR beta chain was determined in a study of CD8+ T cells in alopecia areata. As for the study in general: Tofacitinib was given for 6 to 18 months, then stopped for 6 months.

Treatment indicated: oral pan-JAK inhibitor, 5-10 mg twice daily. The V gene end was trimmed by 3 bases and the J gene end by 4 bases; junction bases not matched to a gene: 5. The CDR3 spans 15 residues. Germline V gives CDR1 SGDLS, CDR2 YYNGEE. Extracted RNA was reverse transcribed, and the resulting cDNA served as sequencing template. TCRdb's table, derived via immunoSEQ multiplex PCR, lists solely in-frame clones and lacks some. Counted here are around 100,000 clones, approximately 84% occurring once; the ten biggest clones make up roughly 10%. Sequenced here: CD8+ T cells sorted from blood, sampled between weeks 30 and 35, from a patient treated with tofacitinib. The chain links TRBV9 to TRBJ2-3; TRBD1 matches at 10 bases. The TCR originated in a human donor with alopecia areata. The CDR3, as DNA: TGTGCCAGCAGCGGGTCCGGGACAGGGGCAGATACGCAGTATTTT. Amino acids: CASSGSGTGADTQYF.